These 16 T cell receptor beta chains were all obtained from the same sample, sequenced in a study of regulatory T cells in long-lasting Graves disease. This sample's time point: persistent/refractory GD, antithyroid drugs over 5 years with positive TRAb. Generation of the TCR library employed RNA extracted from PBMCs. Building of the TCR beta libraries involved iRepertoire HTBI primers and Arm-PCR of CDR3 regions. TCRdb reprocessed the multiplex PCR reads via MiXCR and lists one record per CDR3 protein. Here the sample spans about 300,000 distinct CDR3 sequences, roughly a fifth being singletons. This specimen was peripheral blood mononuclear cells (PBMCs), taken when the disease was refractory, from a patient treated with antithyroid drugs. These receptors were collected from a female donor with Graves disease.

A remark on this clonotype: This sequence may be a read error, since a much larger clone differs from it by one base. This chain uses TRBV28 with TRBJ1-1, with D unclear. This CDR3 spans 15 amino acids. Germline V lookup: CDR1 MDHEN, CDR2 SYDVKM. DNA of the CDR3: TGTGCCAGCGGTGGTCCCACGTGGCCGAACACTGAAGCTTCCTTT. Translated: CASGGPTWPNTEASF.

This clonotype was observed at least ten times. The chain carries TRBV2 and TRBJ1-4; 7 bases align to TRBD1. Unmatched junction bases numbered 9, after V lost 0 bases and J lost 11 bases. Germline loops: CDR1 SNHLY, CDR2 FYNNEI. The CDR3 is 15 residues long. The CDR3 coding sequence is TGTGCCAGCAGTGAAGCTTGGGCAGGGGGAAATAAACTGTTTTTT. As protein: CASSEAWAGGNKLFF.

This clonotype appeared many times. The V and J genes are TRBV6-1 and TRBJ2-7; 8 nucleotides line up with TRBD2. Trimming at V came to 6 bases and at J to 0 bases, leaving 7 bases not matched to a gene. Germline assignment: CDR1 MNHNS and CDR2 SASEGT. CDR3 length: 15 residues. The CDR3: CASRKLAASSYEQYF. The CDR3 DNA reads TGTGCCAGCAGGAAACTAGCGGCGAGCTCCTACGAGCAGTACTTC.

This clonotype was observed many times. V and J are TRBV2 and TRBJ2-5; unclear D gene. CDR1 SNHLY and CDR2 FYNNEI come from the germline V gene. The CDR3 contains 15 residues. V was pared by 6 bases and J by 2 bases, with 16 bases between. The CDR3 sequence is CASSDTDMEQETQYF. The CDR3 region has the DNA TGTGCCAGCAGCGATACCGACATGGAACAAGAGACCCAGTACTTC. The variable domain in full, with the rest retrieved from reference TRBV2 and TRBJ2-5, is EPEVTQTPSHQVTQMGQEVILRCVPISNHLYFYWYRQILGQKVEFLVSFYNNEISEKSEIFDDQFSVERPDGSNFTLKIRSTKLEDSAMYFCASSDTDMEQETQYFGPGTRLLVL.

This clonotype was recorded many times. V is TRBV7-2 and J is TRBJ2-7; TRBD2 matches at 10 bases. This CDR3 is 15 amino acids long. Germline V CDR1 and CDR2: SGHTA, FQGNSA. Trimming cost V 0 bases and J 7 bases; bases outside gene matches: 6. The CDR3 is CASSLALAGAREQYF. As DNA, the CDR3 is TGTGCCAGCAGCTTAGCCCTAGCGGGAGCTCGAGAGCAGTACTTC.

The V call is TRBV3-1, the J call TRBJ2-1; 11 bases agree with TRBD2. Trimming at V came to 4 bases and at J to 6 bases, leaving 5 bases not matched to a gene. CDR1 is LGHDT, CDR2 YNNKEL, per germline (reference sequence). This CDR3 spans 15 amino acids. CDR3 bases: TGTGCCAGCAGCCGGCGACTAGCGGGACCCAATGAGCAGTTCTTC. Amino acid sequence: CASSRRLAGPNEQFF.

This clonotype was seen at least ten times. The CDR3 DNA reads TGTGCCAGCAGCTTAGTCGGGGATAGCAATCAGCCCCAGCATTTT. Its translation: CASSLVGDSNQPQHF. The V and J genes are TRBV7-2 and TRBJ1-5, with D unresolved. The CDR3 has 15 amino acids. Germline-derived CDR1 and CDR2 are SGHTA and FQGNSA. Between the trimmed V and J ends, which lost 1 base and 0 bases, there was a span of 7 bases.

The V and J genes are TRBV19 and TRBJ1-2, with D maybe TRBD1 (5 bases). Germline CDR1 LNHDA, CDR2 SQIVND (reference sequence). Trimming took 6 bases from V and 5 from J, leaving 22 bases between them. The CDR3 is made up of 16 amino acids. The CDR3 nucleotides are TGTGCCAGTAGGCGCCTTGTGGGGCCCCAGGGATATGGCTACACCTTC. It yields the protein CASRRLVGPQGYGYTF.

This clonotype was seen many times. This sequence joins TRBV20-1 and TRBJ2-7; D is uncertain. This CDR3 contains 15 residues. V lost 3 bases, J lost 0 bases, and 15 bases lay in between. Germline assignment: CDR1 DFQATT and CDR2 SNEGSKA (reference sequence). CDR3 region: CSASPSNGVSYEQYF. The CDR3 region has the DNA TGCAGTGCTAGTCCGAGTAATGGGGTCTCCTACGAGCAGTACTTC.

V and J are TRBV28 and TRBJ2-7; tentatively, D is TRBD2 (7 bases). Per germline, CDR1 MDHEN and CDR2 SYDVKM. The CDR3 spans 12 residues. V gave up 5 bases and J gave up 5 bases, with 10 bases separating them. The CDR3 sequence: CASSEGGNEQYF. DNA for the CDR3: TGTGCCAGCAGTGAGGGGGGGAACGAGCAGTACTTC.

This clonotype was detected a few times. The V and J genes are TRBV3-1 and TRBJ1-1; D unclear. V lost 4 bases and J 1 base, leaving 10 bases between the germline ends. The V gene's germline CDR1 is LGHDT and CDR2 YNNKEL (reference sequence). The CDR3 sequence is 14 residues long. The CDR3 protein is CASSRQTQNTEAFF. The CDR3 DNA follows: TGTGCCAGCAGCCGTCAGACGCAGAACACTGAAGCTTTCTTT. The full variable domain, with the rest looked up from reference TRBV3-1 and TRBJ1-1, is DTAVSQTPKYLVTQMGNDKSIKCEQNLGHDTMYWYKQDSKKFLKIMFSYNNKELIINETVPNRFSPKSPDKAHLNLHINSLELGDSAVYFCASSRQTQNTEAFFGQGTRLTVV.

The rearrangement uses TRBV4-2 and TRBJ2-2, with D perhaps TRBD1 or TRBD2 (5 bases each). This CDR3 comprises 14 residues. CDR1 is LGHNA, CDR2 YNFKEQ, per germline. Between the trimmed V and J ends, which lost 1 base and 7 bases, there was a span of 10 bases. The CDR3 sequence: CASSQGAGSGELFF. CDR3 DNA sequence: TGTGCCAGCAGCCAAGGGGCAGGGAGCGGGGAGCTGTTTTTT.

The V call is TRBV4-1, the J call TRBJ2-5; D uncertain. Trimming took off 1 base at V and 10 bases at J, with 13 bases between the two ends. The CDR3 extends over 13 amino acids. Germline CDR1 is MGHRA and CDR2 is YSYEKL. The CDR3 loop reads CASSQVSGSFQYF. As DNA, the CDR3 is TGCGCCAGCAGCCAAGTGTCTGGGTCGTTCCAGTACTTC.

This clonotype was seen more than once but under ten times. The V call is TRBV5-1, the J call TRBJ1-4; a possible D gene is TRBD1 (6 bases). CDR1 is SGHRS, CDR2 YFSETQ, per germline. V was pared by 4 bases and J by 1 base, with 11 bases between. This CDR3 is 15 amino acids long. The CDR3 reads CASSQTGQTNEKLFF. CDR3 coding DNA: TGCGCCAGCAGCCAGACAGGACAAACTAATGAAAAACTGTTTTTT.

This clonotype was detected a few times. This rearrangement joins TRBV6-5 to TRBJ2-2; D call uncertain. V gave up 0 bases and J gave up 1 base, with 12 bases separating them. CDR3 length equals 17 residues. From germline, CDR1 is MNHEY and CDR2 SVGAGI. CDR3 DNA sequence: TGTGCCAGCAGTTACTCGATCGGGCTGATGAACACCGGGGAGCTGTTTTTT. As protein: CASSYSIGLMNTGELFF.

This clonotype was detected ten times or more. The chain is built from TRBV11-2 and TRBJ2-7, with TRBD1 as a possible D gene (6 bases). The CDR3 spans 15 residues. Germline values: CDR1 SGHAT, CDR2 FQNNGV. V lost 1 base to trimming and J lost 1 base, with 11 bases between them. The CDR3 here is CASSLVLGASYEQYF. CDR3 coding DNA: TGTGCCAGCAGCTTAGTACTGGGGGCATCCTACGAGCAGTACTTC. Full variable domain (outside the CDR3, taken from reference TRBV11-2 and TRBJ2-7): EAGVAQSPRYKIIEKRQSVAFWCNPISGHATLYWYQQILGQGPKLLIQFQNNGVVDDSQLPKDRFSAERLKGVDSTLKIQPAKLEDSAVYLCASSLVLGASYEQYFGPGTRLTVT.